This T cell receptor beta chain was found in a study of cytomegalovirus exposure and HLA in healthy donors. Whole-study results and caveats: In a later analysis, roughly 17,000 TCR beta sequences were associated with HLA alleles at 0.05 false discovery rate. Some TCR beta chains (around 160 of them) were listed as cytomegalovirus-associated. A later analysis linked a missense DCLRE1C variant to TCR beta V- and J-gene trimming.

Both 60 Vbeta primers and 13 Jbeta primers went into the PCR. Some clones are missing from TCRdb's copy, which holds only in-frame ones; the method was immunoSEQ multiplex PCR. The table has 90,000 to 120,000 clones, 73% seen once. This CDR3 comprises 14 residues. The V and J ends lost 3 bases and 0 bases respectively, with 8 bases between them. Germline V gene data show CDR1 as MDHEN and CDR2 as SYDVKM. Comment on this clone: The target antigen is unknown.

The specimen sequenced was PBMCs. The sequence was obtained from a man aged 25-40 years in good health and CMV-seronegative. This chain joins TRBV28 and TRBJ1-2; D uncertain. The CDR3 DNA follows: TGTGCCAGCAGTTTGGCCGGGTCTAACTATGGCTACACCTTC. Its translation: CASSLAGSNYGYTF.